The clone carrying this T cell receptor (beta chain) turned up a few times. This sample stems from a study of T cells in Graves' hyperthyroidism and ophthalmopathy. CDR1 is MNHEY and CDR2 is SVGAGI in the germline V gene. Trimming shortened V by 0 bases and J by 10 bases, and 10 bases separated the two germline ends. The CDR3 is made up of 14 amino acids. RNA transcripts were the template for amplifying TCR beta CDR3 regions. The HTBI primer set served for first-round RT-PCR of the TCR CDR3. One entry per CDR3 protein results from TCRdb running MiXCR on the multiplex PCR reads. The sample has over 550,000 distinct CDR3 sequences, over 15% seen once.

The chain recombines TRBV6-5 with TRBJ1-6, with D maybe TRBD1 (5 bases). Material for sequencing was blood. The sequence derives from a woman younger than 30 with Graves' hyperthyroidism. The CDR3 region has the DNA TGTGCCAGCAGTTACTCAGGGACTCAGTCACCCCTCCACTTT. This codes for CASSYSGTQSPLHF.